This TCR beta chain was obtained from a study of blood T cell repertoires in COVID-19. About the study: Spain, Italy and the United States supplied samples that represented acute and convalescent COVID-19. Sample material is recorded as cDNA or gDNA derived from T cells, B-cell-depleted T cells, or PBMCs.

This CDR3 has 12 amino acids. Germline V lookup: CDR1 SNHLY, CDR2 FYNNEI. Only in-frame clones appear in the TCRdb table, and some are missing; sequencing was by immunoSEQ multiplex PCR. The sample consists of some 59,000 clones, more than 80% of them appearing once. The chain uses TRBV2 and TRBJ2-3, with 7 positions matching TRBD2. The origin of this receptor is a woman aged 55-70 years with acute or convalescent COVID-19. The sample was peripheral blood. The DNA of the CDR3 is TGTGGGGGGGGACGGGACACAGATACGCAGTATTTT. This encodes CGGGRDTDTQYF. Full variable domain (outside the CDR3, taken from reference TRBV2 and TRBJ2-3): EPEVTQTPSHQVTQMGQEVILRCVPISNHLYFYWYRQILGQKVEFLVSFYNNEISEKSEIFDDQFSVERPDGSNFTLKIRSTKLEDSAMYFCGGGRDTDTQYFGPGTRLTVL.